This T cell receptor (beta chain) appears in the sequencing data of a study of CD8+ T cells in alopecia areata (dated by TCRdb to the late 2010s). At the level of the whole study: Treated patients were enrolled in an open-label pilot trial of oral tofacitinib at 5 to 10 mg twice daily for moderate-to-severe alopecia areata. The study used high-throughput TCRbeta sequencing to examine T cell clonal expansion in alopecia areata, in both the C3H/HeJ mouse model and human patients. Patients on tofacitinib were biopsied at baseline and after 4 and 24 weeks of treatment, and several of the patients also had a later scalp biopsy. TCRbeta CDR3 regions were amplified by immunoSEQ multiplex PCR using 35 Vbeta forward and 13 Jbeta reverse primers. Scalp clonality was compared among normal scalp (n=4), patchy alopecia areata scalp (n=8), and alopecia totalis/universalis scalp (n=8). RNA came from the PAXgene miRNA kit for fixed scalp, the miRNeasy kit for PBMCs, and the RNeasy kit for mouse skin. In humans, TCRbeta sequencing was performed on scalp tissue and on sorted CD4+ and CD8+ peripheral blood T cells from healthy controls and from patients with patchy or totalis/universalis alopecia areata. Disease severity in treated patients was measured with the SALT score, which quantifies the percentage of affected scalp surface area. Patients received tofacitinib for 6 to 18 months and were then followed off drug for 6 months to check for delayed response and recurrence.

To note about this clone: The antigen this receptor binds is unknown. The sample holds no much larger clone one base away, and base qualities are not on file.

The CDR3 runs 15 amino acids, cysteine and phenylalanine included. Of all the DNA, just the CDR3 is kept, 45 bases in frame from base 1. In the germline V gene, CDR1 corresponds to SNHLY and CDR2 to FYNNEI. A distance of 4 bases separates the germline ends of V and J, which lose 1 base and 0 bases respectively. Receptor amplification or capture employed the immunoSEQ multiplex PCR assay. For TCR sequencing, RNA was extracted from every sample and reverse transcribed into cDNA to serve as template. SuperScript III was used to make first-strand cDNA, primed with a 2:1 mix of oligo-dT and random hexamers. Amplification bias was assessed with a synthetic immune receptor repertoire, and residual bias was removed computationally. Turning to the authors' computational methods: Raw reads were preprocessed to remove errors, and CDR3 was defined according to IMGT conventions as the region from the conserved cysteine to phenylalanine. Clonality was computed as 1 minus the Shannon entropy, with the entropy normalized by log2 of the number of productive unique TCRs. CD4 or CD8 identity of scalp clones was inferred by cross-referencing scalp TCRbeta sequences with sorted blood CD4 and CD8 repertoires. The immuneACCESS repertoire file appears here via TCRdb, limited to in-frame rearrangements. These files lack a portion of the clones; in checked studies, under half of the deficit traces to unresolved V genes, and the cause of the others is not known. V and J calls and clone size come straight from that table; D and trimming were deduced from the DNA. The sample table shows more than 150,000 clones, and around 49% are seen once. The top ten clones comprise about 9.5% of the sample.

What the work shows at the level of the full study, not this receptor alone: Higher clonality and more expanded CD8+ clones were observed in lesional scalp than in normal scalp, particularly in alopecia totalis/universalis, a finding suggestive of antigenic drive. Because the treated cohort was small and had just a single nonresponder, larger studies are needed to establish links between baseline CD8+ expansion and response. During tofacitinib treatment, many expanded lesional clones stuck around in both scalp and blood, and this persistence may partly explain why relapse happens after treatment is stopped. Tofacitinib significantly lowered scalp clonality and the number of expanded CD8+ clones among the top 100 scalp clones. Compared with mice, TCR sequences shared between patients were less clear, possibly partly because of HLA diversity across the patient population. Scalp TCR repertoire analysis is complicated because resident alphabeta T cells in normal human skin are also sequenced, whereas mouse skin is dominated by gammadelta T cells.

The treatment or condition tag for this specimen amounts to: oral pan-JAK inhibitor, 5-10 mg twice daily. Lesional scalp punch biopsies and peripheral blood were obtained from alopecia areata patients. PBMCs were separated by density centrifugation and stained for CD3, CD4 and CD8, after which CD4+ and CD8+ T cells were sorted on a FACSAria. This sequence was found in a human donor with alopecia areata. Rearrangement joined TRBV2 to TRBJ1-6, with the D gene not clear enough to name. The material sequenced was CD8+ T cells sorted from blood, taken around week 54, from a patient treated with tofacitinib. The nucleotides are TGTGCCAGCAGTGAAGAGAGCTCCTATAATTCACCCCTCCACTTT. This is translated as CASSEESSYNSPLHF.